This TCR beta chain is drawn from a study of T cells after yellow fever vaccination. Germline assignment: CDR1 SGHVS and CDR2 FQNEAQ. J was trimmed by 7 bases and V by 3 bases; bases with no gene match: 15. The CDR3 consists of 17 residues. This clonotype was recorded at least ten times. Its matching antigen is unknown. Whole-study results and caveats: Clonotypes appearing in both CD4 and CD8 compartments existed, and their share was small.

A universal primer site and UMIs were added as TCR cDNA was made by 5'RACE template switching. TCRdb reanalysed the 5' RACE reads using MiXCR and keeps one entry per CDR3 protein. The sample holds fewer than 450,000 distinct CDR3 sequences, approximately 4% seen once. This specimen was PBMCs, taken 5 days after the yellow fever booster vaccination. The clonotype originates from a man aged 18-30 years who received the YFV17D yellow fever vaccine. The chain links TRBV7-8 to TRBJ2-7; 10 nucleotides match TRBD1. CDR3 bases: TGTGCCAGCAGCTTCCCCCCATCGGGACAGGGGCCGGGAGAGCAGTACTTC. Its translation is CASSFPPSGQGPGEQYF.